This TCR beta chain was documented in a study of CD8+CD57+ T cells in acquired aplastic anemia. The study, taken as a whole, reports: Common to patients and controls were roughly 30 CD8+ CDR3 sequences.

In patients chosen for sequencing, flow cytometry had shown CD8+CD57+ cell expansion. Profiling of TCR beta VDJ combinations and CDR3 sequences used genomic DNA as template. From the reads, TCRdb called clonotypes with MiXCR, one entry per CDR3 protein. The sample lists roughly 80,000 distinct CDR3 sequences; 70% were seen once. This clonotype was seen a handful of times. Its antigen is as yet unknown. The junction and the germline gene differ at one end; a read error may be behind it. The CDR3 is made up of 13 amino acids. Per the germline V gene, CDR1 is SSHAT and CDR2 is FNYEAQ (reference sequence).

The genes are TRBV7-7 and TRBJ2-1, with 7 bases fitting TRBD2. The TCR originated in a human donor with aplastic anemia. The sequenced material came from sorted CD4+, CD8+, or CD8+CD57+ T cells (not recorded which) from PBMCs. CDR3 nucleotides: TGTGCTAGCAGCTTAGCGGGTACGACTGAGCAGTTCTTC. As protein: CASSLAGTTEQFF.